This TCR beta chain is drawn from a study of blood T cell repertoires in COVID-19. V lost 5 bases and J 0 bases, leaving 16 bases between the germline ends. This CDR3 is built from 16 residues. Per germline, CDR1 SGHTA and CDR2 FQGTGA. Generated by immunoSEQ multiplex PCR, the TCRdb table keeps only in-frame clones and is missing some. The sample holds around 30,000 clones, around 80% seen once. This clone came up once. The sequenced sample consisted of peripheral blood. This receptor was identified in a human donor in a cohort sampled during active COVID-19. The rearrangement uses TRBV7-3 and TRBJ2-5, with D possibly being TRBD2 (7 bases). CDR3 residues: CASSERGGLYQETQYF. The CDR3 nucleotides read TGTGCCAGCAGCGAGCGCGGGGGCTTGTACCAAGAGACCCAGTACTTC.